This T cell receptor (beta chain) originates from a study of OX40 agonist ivuxolimab in advanced cancers. For the study at large: Aged roughly 20 to 79 with a mean of about 63 years, they were around 85% male.

There are 12 residues in the CDR3. Trimming removed 2 bases from V and 3 bases from J, with 5 bases in between. Germline assignment: CDR1 MGHDK and CDR2 SYGVNS. Study results and limitations: The study did not work out the antigen specificity of the expanded peripheral T cells. Both CD4+ and CD8+ T cell populations in blood had undergone clonal expansion by week 6 at 0.1 to 3.0 mg/kg.

The method was immunoSEQ multiplex PCR; TCRdb's version includes in-frame clones alone and lacks a portion of them. The sample shows roughly 99,000 clones, around 93% of them seen only once. Remarks on this clone: The target antigen is unknown. At the DNA level, this CDR3 is encoded by other sequences in the same sample as well.

The sequence came from an adult with an advanced solid tumor such as melanoma, head and neck, liver or kidney cancer. The V call is TRBV25-1, the J call TRBJ2-7; unclear D gene. The sample was CD4+ or CD8+ T cells sorted from blood, taken in a trial of the OX40 agonist ivuxolimab. The CDR3 DNA is TGTGCCAGCAGTGAAGCCAGCTACGAGCAGTACTTC. This translates into CASSEASYEQYF.